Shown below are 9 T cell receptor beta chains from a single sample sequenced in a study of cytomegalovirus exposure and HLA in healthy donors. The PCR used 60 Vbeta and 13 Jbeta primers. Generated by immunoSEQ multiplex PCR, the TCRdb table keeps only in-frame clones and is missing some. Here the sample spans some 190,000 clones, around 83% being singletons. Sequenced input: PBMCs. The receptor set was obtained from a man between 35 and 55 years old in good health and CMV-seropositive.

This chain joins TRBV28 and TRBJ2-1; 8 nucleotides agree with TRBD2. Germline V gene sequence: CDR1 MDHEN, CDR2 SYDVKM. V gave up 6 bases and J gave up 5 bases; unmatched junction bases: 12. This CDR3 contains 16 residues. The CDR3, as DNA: TGTGCCAGCAGCCCCTATGGGACTAGAGGGGACAATGAGCAGTTCTTC. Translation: CASSPYGTRGDNEQFF.

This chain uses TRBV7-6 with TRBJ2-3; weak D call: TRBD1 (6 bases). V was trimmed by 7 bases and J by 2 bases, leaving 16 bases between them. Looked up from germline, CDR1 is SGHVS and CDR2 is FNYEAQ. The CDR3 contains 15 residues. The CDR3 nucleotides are TGTGCCAGCAAGCTTGCAGGGACAACCACAGATACGCAGTATTTT. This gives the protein CASKLAGTTTDTQYF.

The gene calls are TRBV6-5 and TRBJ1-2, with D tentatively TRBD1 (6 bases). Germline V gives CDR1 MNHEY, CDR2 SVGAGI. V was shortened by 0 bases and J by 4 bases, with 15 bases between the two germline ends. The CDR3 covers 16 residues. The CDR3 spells CASSYSMWGGLYGYTF. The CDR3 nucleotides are TGTGCCAGCAGTTACTCGATGTGGGGGGGCCTCTATGGCTACACCTTC.

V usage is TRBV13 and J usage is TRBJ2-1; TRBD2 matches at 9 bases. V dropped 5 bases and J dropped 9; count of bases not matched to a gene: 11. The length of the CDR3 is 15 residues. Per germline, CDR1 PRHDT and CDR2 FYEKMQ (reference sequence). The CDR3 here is CASSPRGLARSEQFF. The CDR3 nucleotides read TGTGCCAGCAGCCCCAGGGGACTAGCTAGGAGTGAGCAGTTCTTC.

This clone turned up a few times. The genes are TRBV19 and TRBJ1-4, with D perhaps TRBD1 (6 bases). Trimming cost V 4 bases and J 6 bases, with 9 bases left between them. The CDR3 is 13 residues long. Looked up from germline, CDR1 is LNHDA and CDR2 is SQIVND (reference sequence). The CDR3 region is CASSNREDEKLFF. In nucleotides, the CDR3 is TGTGCCAGTAGTAACAGGGAAGATGAAAAACTGTTTTTT.

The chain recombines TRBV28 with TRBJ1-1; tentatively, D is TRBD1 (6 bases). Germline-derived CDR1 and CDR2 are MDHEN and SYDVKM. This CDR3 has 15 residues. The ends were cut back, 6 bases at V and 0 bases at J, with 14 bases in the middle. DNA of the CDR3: TGTGCCAGCAGAATAAGACAGGTCTTGAACACTGAAGCTTTCTTT. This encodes CASRIRQVLNTEAFF.

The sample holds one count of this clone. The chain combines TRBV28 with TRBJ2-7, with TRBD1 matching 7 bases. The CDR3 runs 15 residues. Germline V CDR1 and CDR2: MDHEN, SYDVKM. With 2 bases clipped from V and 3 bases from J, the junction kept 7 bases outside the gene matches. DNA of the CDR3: TGTGCCAGCAGTTTAGACAGGGCCCCCTACTACGAGCAGTACTTC. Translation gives CASSLDRAPYYEQYF.

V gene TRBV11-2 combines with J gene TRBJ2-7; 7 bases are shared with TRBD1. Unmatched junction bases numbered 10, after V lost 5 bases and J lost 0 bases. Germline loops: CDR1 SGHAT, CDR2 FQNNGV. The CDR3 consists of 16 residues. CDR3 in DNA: TGTGCCAGCAGCCCGAGATGGACAGGCTCCTCCTACGAGCAGTACTTC. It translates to CASSPRWTGSSYEQYF.

CDR3 nucleotide sequence: TGCGCCAGCAGCCGTAAGACTAGCGGGAGGGCTGATGCGGATGAGCAGTTCTTC. Encoded protein: CASSRKTSGRADADEQFF. This chain links TRBV5-1 with TRBJ2-1; 14 bases fit TRBD2. This CDR3 has 18 residues. Germline CDR1 SGHRS, CDR2 YFSETQ. V was clipped by 4 bases and J by 8 bases; unmatched bases: 14.